This passage covers 26 T cell receptor beta chains from one sample sequenced in a study of blood T cell repertoires in COVID-19. Using immunoSEQ multiplex PCR, the repertoire was profiled, and TCRdb retains in-frame clones only, with some absent. The sample lists about 280,000 clones; 80% to 90% were seen once. Material: peripheral blood. These receptors all come from a woman in her 70s with acute or convalescent COVID-19.

This sequence joins TRBV7-2 and TRBJ2-5, with D perhaps matching TRBD2 (7 bases). This CDR3 contains 14 residues. Trimming took 5 bases from V and 2 from J, leaving 12 bases between them. Looked up from germline, CDR1 is SGHTA and CDR2 is FQGNSA. In nucleotides, the CDR3 is TGTGCCAGCAGCCAAGGGGGGGGACAAGAGACCCAGTACTTC. Translating gives CASSQGGGQETQYF.

The chain uses TRBV5-4 and TRBJ2-5, with TRBD2 matching 10 bases. V was clipped by 3 bases and J by 6 bases; unmatched bases: 11. Germline V gene sequence: CDR1 SGHNT, CDR2 YYREEE (reference sequence). The CDR3 is made up of 16 amino acids. The CDR3 loop is CASSSLAGGRGKTQYF. CDR3 nucleotides: TGTGCCAGCAGCTCCTTAGCGGGGGGCAGGGGGAAGACCCAGTACTTC.

The V and J genes are TRBV28 and TRBJ2-2; possible D gene TRBD2, 7 bases. The CDR3 has 15 residues. Trimming cost V 6 bases and J 7 bases, with 18 bases left between them. Germline-derived CDR1 and CDR2 are MDHEN and SYDVKM. For the CDR3, the DNA is TGTGCCAGCAGCCAGACCGGGGGGCGGGACGGGGAGCTGTTTTTT. It specifies CASSQTGGRDGELFF.

This clone showed up just once. This sequence joins TRBV12-3 or TRBV12-4 and TRBJ1-2; TRBD1 might be the D (6 bases). The CDR3 spans 13 residues. With 3 bases removed from V and 2 bases from J, the gap between germline ends came to 7 bases. In DNA form, the CDR3 reads TGTGCCAGCAGTTTTCAGGGGAACTATGGCTACACCTTC. Translated: CASSFQGNYGYTF.

The gene calls are TRBV25-1 and TRBJ1-3; a possible D gene is TRBD1 (5 bases). Trimming removed 10 bases from V and 4 bases from J, with 17 bases in between. Germline CDR1 MGHDK, CDR2 SYGVNS. The CDR3 sequence is 14 residues long. DNA for the CDR3: TGTGCCACGTCCGCGGGGACGGTCGGAAACACCATATATTTT. Translated, it gives CATSAGTVGNTIYF.

This clone appeared once. V and J are TRBV7-9 and TRBJ1-2, with D tentatively TRBD1 (6 bases). Trimming shortened V by 5 bases and J by 1 base, and 14 bases separated the two germline ends. Germline assignment: CDR1 SEHNR and CDR2 FQNEAQ (reference sequence). CDR3 length: 15 residues. This CDR3 is CASSPTTQGNYGYTF. CDR3 nucleotides: TGTGCCAGCAGCCCAACCACACAGGGTAACTATGGCTACACCTTC.

The CDR3 bases are TGTGCCAGCAGTAGCTTAAACCCACCCCCGTACGAGCAGTACTTC. Amino acid sequence: CASSSLNPPPYEQYF. The chain couples TRBV6-5 to TRBJ2-7, with D hard to call. Germline lookup yields CDR1 MNHEY and CDR2 SVGAGI. This CDR3 is 15 amino acids long. Trimming pared 5 bases from V and 4 bases from J, leaving 18 bases between.

The CDR3 DNA reads TGCGCCAGCAGCTTGGAACATGGTGGCACTGAAGCTTTCTTT. Its translation: CASSLEHGGTEAFF. The chain joins TRBV5-1 to TRBJ1-1; unclear D gene. Germline V gene lookup returns CDR1 SGHRS and CDR2 YFSETQ. V was pared by 0 bases and J by 4 bases, with 10 bases between. The length of the CDR3 is 14 residues.

The CDR3 DNA is TGTGCCAGCAGCTTAGTAGCGGGGGGTTACAATGAGCAGTTCTTC. This codes for CASSLVAGGYNEQFF. J is TRBJ2-1 and V is TRBV7-9, with 10 bases lining up with TRBD2. CDR1 SEHNR and CDR2 FQNEAQ come from the germline V gene (reference sequence). CDR3 length: 15 residues. V was clipped by 1 base and J by 4 bases; unmatched bases: 1.

This rearrangement joins TRBV7-5 to TRBJ2-1; the table's D call TRBD2 went unverified against the DNA. TRBV7-5 is deemed a pseudogene. The CDR3 consists of 14 residues. CDR3 in amino acids: CVRSTSSGINEQFF. The CDR3 bases are TGTGTCAGAAGCACCTCATCCGGGATCAATGAGCAGTTCTTC.

This chain connects TRBV5-6 to TRBJ2-2, with 9 bases identical to TRBD1. Trimming took 0 bases from V and 6 from J; bases not matched to a gene: 3. The CDR3 loop spans 15 amino acids. In germline, CDR1 is SGHDT, CDR2 YYEEEE. CDR3 nucleotide sequence: TGTGCCAGCAGCTTGGGGGACAGGGTCGCCGGGGAGCTGTTTTTT. It yields the protein CASSLGDRVAGELFF.

DNA for the CDR3: TGTGCCAGCAGTGAAGGTTGGACAGGGACCACAGATACGCAGTATTTT. It yields the protein CASSEGWTGTTDTQYF. The V call is TRBV2, the J call TRBJ2-3; 8 positions agree with TRBD1. The CDR3 is 16 amino acids. Germline assignment: CDR1 SNHLY and CDR2 FYNNEI. Trimming removed 1 base from V and 2 bases from J; junction bases left unmatched: 5.

The V call is TRBV5-1, the J call TRBJ2-1; 8 bases are a match to TRBD2. This CDR3 is 16 amino acids long. Trimming removed 1 base from V and 5 bases from J; junction bases left unmatched: 8. CDR1 is SGHRS, CDR2 YFSETQ, per germline. CDR3 loop: CASSLTGGVVNNEQFF. In DNA, the CDR3 is TGCGCCAGCAGCTTGACCGGGGGGGTGGTAAACAATGAGCAGTTCTTC.

The rearrangement links TRBV9 to TRBJ1-3, with 7 positions matching TRBD1. This CDR3 has 14 amino acids. CDR1 SGDLS and CDR2 YYNGEE come from the germline V gene. Losses at the gene ends were 4 bases for V and 4 bases for J; bases not matched to a gene: 5. CDR3 in DNA: TGTGCCAGCAGCCCAACAGGGGTAGGAAACACCATATATTTT. Translated, it gives CASSPTGVGNTIYF.

The chain joins TRBV28 to TRBJ1-2; D is unresolved. Germline V CDR1 and CDR2: MDHEN, SYDVKM. The germline V and J ends were trimmed by 4 bases and 4 bases, with 10 bases remaining between them. This CDR3 contains 13 residues. CDR3: CASSSGMSYGYTF. CDR3 bases: TGTGCCAGCAGTTCCGGTATGTCCTATGGCTACACCTTC.

The rearrangement links TRBV4-2 to TRBJ1-6; D not certain. The V end lost 4 bases, the J end lost 7 bases, and 20 bases lay between the germline ends. CDR3 size: 17 residues. Looked up from germline, CDR1 is LGHNA and CDR2 is YNFKEQ. The CDR3 DNA follows: TGTGCCAGCAGCCTGTCCGCCGCCACGCTACAGAATTCACCCCTCCACTTT. Encoded protein: CASSLSAATLQNSPLHF.

The V call is TRBV5-1, the J call TRBJ2-3; D unclear. The CDR3 runs to 14 residues. Trimming left V 0 bases short and J 3 bases short, with 8 bases between. Germline V CDR1 and CDR2: SGHRS, YFSETQ. CDR3 protein: CASSLVARTDTQYF. CDR3 nucleotide sequence: TGCGCCAGCAGCTTGGTGGCCCGAACAGATACGCAGTATTTT.

The J gene is TRBJ2-7, the V gene TRBV5-1; 14 bases align to TRBD2. Germline assignment: CDR1 SGHRS and CDR2 YFSETQ. After removal of 3 bases from V and 7 bases from J, the junction contained 12 bases not matched to a gene. The CDR3 length is 17 residues. The CDR3 spells CASSSGGTSGGQEEQYF. CDR3 bases: TGCGCCAGCAGCTCCGGCGGGACTAGCGGGGGACAGGAAGAGCAGTACTTC.

Only one count was recorded for this clone. V gene TRBV21-1 combines with J gene TRBJ1-5. TRBV21-1 is a known pseudogene. The CDR3 extends over 16 amino acids. CDR3 DNA: TGTGCCAGCAGACAATCGGGCGGGGGGAAGAGGCAGCCCCAGCATTTT. It specifies CASRQSGGGKRQPQHF.

This sequence joins TRBV7-9 and TRBJ2-5, with D possibly being TRBD1 (6 bases). This CDR3 region has 12 residues. The germline V gene has CDR1 SEHNR and CDR2 FQNEAQ (reference sequence). The germline V and J ends were trimmed by 4 bases and 5 bases, with 8 bases remaining between them. The CDR3 DNA reads TGTGCCAGCAGCTCAGGGGCCGAGACCCAGTACTTC. As protein: CASSSGAETQYF.

V and J are TRBV2 and TRBJ2-7; D not resolved. V lost 6 bases and J lost 9, with 12 bases in between. Germline CDR1 is SNHLY and CDR2 is FYNNEI. The CDR3 consists of 11 residues. This CDR3 is CASSQQVVQYF. CDR3 bases: TGTGCCAGCAGCCAGCAGGTTGTGCAGTACTTC.

The chain links TRBV6-2 or TRBV6-3 to TRBJ1-5; 11 nucleotides line up with TRBD1. Per the germline V gene, CDR1 is MNHEY and CDR2 is SVGEGT. CDR3 length: 17 residues. The ends lost 6 bases at V and 7 bases at J; junction bases unmatched: 14. This CDR3 reads CASSPPRGQGARQPQHF. CDR3 sequence (DNA): TGTGCCAGCAGCCCTCCCCGTGGACAGGGGGCTAGACAGCCCCAGCATTTT.

The rearrangement uses TRBV7-3 and TRBJ2-3; D is undetermined. The CDR3 spans 13 residues. Germline CDR1 is SGHTA and CDR2 is FQGTGA. Trimming cost V 3 bases and J 5 bases, with 9 bases left between them. The CDR3 nucleotides are TGTGCCAGCAGCTTGCGTACGCAAGATACGCAGTATTTT. Protein: CASSLRTQDTQYF.

V usage is TRBV2 and J usage is TRBJ1-4; 7 bases line up with TRBD1. The CDR3 runs 14 residues. In germline, CDR1 is SNHLY, CDR2 FYNNEI. V dropped 6 bases and J dropped 5; count of bases not matched to a gene: 6. In DNA form, the CDR3 reads TGTGCCAGCAGCTCACAGGGGAAGAATGAAAAACTGTTTTTT. It specifies CASSSQGKNEKLFF.

This clone turned up a few times. V gene TRBV7-8 combines with J gene TRBJ1-4; D gene uncertain. Germline assignment: CDR1 SGHVS and CDR2 FQNEAQ. The V and J ends lost 4 bases and 3 bases respectively, with 12 bases between them. This CDR3 contains 15 residues. CDR3 nucleotides: TGTGCCAGCAGCTCTCCTCCCACGGCTAATGAAAAACTGTTTTTT. Encoded protein: CASSSPPTANEKLFF.

The chain combines TRBV2 with TRBJ1-2, with 11 bases lining up with TRBD1. Germline CDR1 is SNHLY and CDR2 is FYNNEI. V gave up 6 bases and J gave up 4 bases; unmatched junction bases: 4. The CDR3 has 14 residues. The CDR3 nucleotides read TGTGCCAGCAGGGCCGGGACAGGGGGCTATGGCTACACCTTC. Its translation is CASRAGTGGYGYTF.